The sample holds a few counts of the clone carrying this TCR beta chain. Its antigen is not known. Expressed TCRB transcripts were sequenced after all isolated RNA was converted to cDNA. Only in-frame clones appear in the TCRdb table, and some are missing; sequencing was by immunoSEQ multiplex PCR. Of 550,000 to 850,000 clones listed, about an eighth are singletons. These data originate in a study of beta chain features in type 1 diabetes. The junction had 5 bases not matched to a gene; V was cut back by 0 bases and J by 4 bases. This CDR3 has 16 amino acids. Germline CDR1 reads MGHRA; CDR2 reads YSYEKL. Study findings and constraints: Shorter TCRB CDR3s, moderately but significantly so, marked every one of the four CD4+ subsets in Type 1 diabetes patients.

The TCR comes from a man aged 18 to 30 with type 1 diabetes. The specimen sequenced was naive CD4+ T cells from blood. The chain uses TRBV4-1 and TRBJ1-5; TRBD1 aligns across 8 bases. The CDR3 is CASSQDGRTGNQPQHF. The CDR3 nucleotides are TGCGCCAGCAGCCAAGATGGGCGGACAGGGAATCAGCCCCAGCATTTT.